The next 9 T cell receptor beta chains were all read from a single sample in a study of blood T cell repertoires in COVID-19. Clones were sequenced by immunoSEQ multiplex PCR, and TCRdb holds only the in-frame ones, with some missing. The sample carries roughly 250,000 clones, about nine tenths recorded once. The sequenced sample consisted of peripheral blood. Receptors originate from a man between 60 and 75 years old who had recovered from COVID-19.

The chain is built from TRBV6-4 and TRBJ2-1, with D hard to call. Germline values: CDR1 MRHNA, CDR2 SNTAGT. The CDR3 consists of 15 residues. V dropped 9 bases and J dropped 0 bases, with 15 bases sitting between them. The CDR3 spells CARNLNASSYNEQFF. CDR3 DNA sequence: TGTGCCAGAAATCTGAACGCTAGCTCCTACAATGAGCAGTTCTTC.

DNA of the CDR3: TGTGCCAGCCGCAGGGCAGGCGGCTATGGCTACACCTTC. Translation: CASRRAGGYGYTF. The chain joins TRBV2 to TRBJ1-2; tentatively, D is TRBD1 (5 bases). Trimming took 8 bases from V and 4 from J, leaving 14 bases between them. The CDR3 extends over 13 amino acids. The V gene's germline CDR1 is SNHLY and CDR2 FYNNEI.

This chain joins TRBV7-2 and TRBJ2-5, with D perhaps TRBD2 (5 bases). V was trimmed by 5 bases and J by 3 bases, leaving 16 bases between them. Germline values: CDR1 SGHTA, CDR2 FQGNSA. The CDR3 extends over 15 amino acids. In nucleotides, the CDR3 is TGTGCCAGCAGCATACCCCGCGCCGGGGAAGAGACCCAGTACTTC. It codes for CASSIPRAGEETQYF. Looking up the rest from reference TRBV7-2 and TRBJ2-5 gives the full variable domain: GAGVSQSPSNKVTEKGKDVELRCDPISGHTALYWYRQSLGQGLEFLIYFQGNSAPDKSGLPSDRFSAERTGGSVSTLTIQRTQQEDSAVYLCASSIPRAGEETQYFGPGTRLLVL.

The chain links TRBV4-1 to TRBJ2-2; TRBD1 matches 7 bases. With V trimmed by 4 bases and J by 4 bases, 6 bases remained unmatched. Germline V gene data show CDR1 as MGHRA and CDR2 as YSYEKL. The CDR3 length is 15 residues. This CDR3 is CASSPVQGVTGELFF. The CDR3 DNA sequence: TGCGCCAGCAGCCCCGTTCAGGGGGTCACCGGGGAGCTGTTTTTT.

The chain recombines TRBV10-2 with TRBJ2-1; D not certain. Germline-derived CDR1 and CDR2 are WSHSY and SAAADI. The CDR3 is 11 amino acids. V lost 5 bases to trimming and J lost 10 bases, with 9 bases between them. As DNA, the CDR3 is TGCGCCAGCAGTTTAGCACGCGAGCAGTTCTTC. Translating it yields CASSLAREQFF.

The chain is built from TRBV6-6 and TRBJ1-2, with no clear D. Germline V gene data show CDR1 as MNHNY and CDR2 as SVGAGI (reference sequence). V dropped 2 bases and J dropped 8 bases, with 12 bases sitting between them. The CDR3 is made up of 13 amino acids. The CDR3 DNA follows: TGTGCCAGCAGTTACCCAGAGGGTAGGGGCTACACCTTC. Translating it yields CASSYPEGRGYTF.

The CDR3 bases are TGCAGCGTTCAGGGTTCCACAGATACGCAGTATTTT. It codes for CSVQGSTDTQYF. The V and J genes are TRBV29-1 and TRBJ2-3, with D maybe TRBD1 (5 bases). V was cut by 5 bases and J by 2 bases, with 8 bases left in between. The CDR3 length is 12 residues. Germline-derived CDR1 and CDR2 are SQVTM and ANQGSEA.

Here the CDR3 DNA reads TGTGCCAGTAGTATGGGGACAGCTGAGTCTGGGGCCAACGTCCTGACTTTC. Protein: CASSMGTAESGANVLTF. This chain uses TRBV19 with TRBJ2-6; TRBD1 matches 7 bases. The ends lost 3 bases at V and 1 base at J; junction bases unmatched: 6. Per the germline V gene, CDR1 is LNHDA and CDR2 is SQIVND (reference sequence). There are 17 residues in the CDR3.

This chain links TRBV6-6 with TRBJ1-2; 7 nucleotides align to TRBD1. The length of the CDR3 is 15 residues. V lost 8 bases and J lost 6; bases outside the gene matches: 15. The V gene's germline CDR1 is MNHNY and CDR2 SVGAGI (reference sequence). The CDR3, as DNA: TGTGCCAGCGCAAGCCTAATGACAGGGTGGGATGGCTACACCTTC. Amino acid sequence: CASASLMTGWDGYTF.